The T cell receptor (beta chain) described here comes from a study of blood T cell repertoires in COVID-19. The overall study: PBMCs, B-cell-depleted T cells, or T cells were the source of the cDNA or gDNA that made up the material.

In the study's own analysis: Reference gene primer amplification in the assay estimated nucleated cell counts. The repertoire was sequenced with immunoSEQ multiplex PCR; TCRdb's copy has only in-frame clones and lacks some. The D gene and trimming were derived from the DNA, and the V and J assignments and clone size from that table. Of roughly 68,000 clones in the sample, roughly 81% were seen once. V lost 0 bases to trimming and J lost 6 bases; unmatched junction nucleotides: 5. Germline V gene data show CDR1 as SGHRS and CDR2 as YFSETQ. This CDR3 spans 15 amino acids. The sequence came from a human donor in a cohort sampled during active COVID-19. Sequenced sample: peripheral blood. The gene calls are TRBV5-1 and TRBJ2-2, with TRBD2 identical over 7 bases. DNA of the CDR3: TGCGCCAGCAGCTTGGATGCTAGCGGAGCCGGGGAGCTGTTTTTT. This encodes CASSLDASGAGELFF.